The clone carrying this T cell receptor (beta chain) came up once. As processed by the authors: The assay estimated nucleated cells by amplifying reference gene primers. The data were produced by immunoSEQ multiplex PCR, yet TCRdb's version contains in-frame clones alone and is incomplete. V and J calls and clone size follow that table, whereas D and trimming were derived from the DNA. Here the sample spans roughly 56,000 clones, 85% to 95% being singletons. The data belong to a study of blood T cell repertoires in COVID-19. At the level of the study: Italy, Spain and the United States were the sources of the convalescent and acute COVID-19 samples. In each case, the material was cDNA or gDNA derived from T cells, B-cell-depleted T cells, or PBMCs.

Trimming took 0 bases from V and 0 from J, leaving 14 bases between them. The CDR3 runs 17 residues. Germline V gene data show CDR1 as LGHDT and CDR2 as YNNKEL (reference sequence). The chain has TRBV3-1 (or the pseudogene TRBV3-2) and TRBJ1-1; D may be TRBD1 (5 bases). The clonotype originates from a man aged 50-60 years with active COVID-19. Sequences were obtained from peripheral blood. CDR3 in amino acids: CASSQELAGIMNTEAFF. The CDR3 DNA reads TGTGCCAGCAGCCAAGAGCTGGCAGGGATTATGAACACTGAAGCTTTCTTT.